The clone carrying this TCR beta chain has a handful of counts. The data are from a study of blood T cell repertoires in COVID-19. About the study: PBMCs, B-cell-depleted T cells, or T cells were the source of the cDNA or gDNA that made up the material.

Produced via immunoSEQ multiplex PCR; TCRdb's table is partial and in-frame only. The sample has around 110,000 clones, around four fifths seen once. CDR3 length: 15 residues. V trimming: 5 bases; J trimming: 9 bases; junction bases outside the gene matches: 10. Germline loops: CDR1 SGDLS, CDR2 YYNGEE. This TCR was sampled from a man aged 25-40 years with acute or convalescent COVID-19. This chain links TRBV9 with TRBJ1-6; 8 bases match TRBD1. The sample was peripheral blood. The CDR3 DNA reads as TGTGCCAGCAGTGATACAGGGGGTGATAGTTCACCCCTCCACTTT. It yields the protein CASSDTGGDSSPLHF. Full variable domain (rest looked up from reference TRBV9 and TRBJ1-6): DSGVTQTPKHLITATGQRVTLRCSPRSGDLSVYWYQQSLDQGLQFLIQYYNGEERAKGNILERFSAQQFPDLHSELNLSSLELGDSALYFCASSDTGGDSSPLHFGNGTRLTVT.